This T cell receptor beta chain is drawn from a study of cytomegalovirus exposure and HLA in healthy donors. In the PCR, 60 Vbeta and 13 Jbeta primers were used. Data came from immunoSEQ multiplex PCR; TCRdb stores just in-frame clones and leaves some out. This table holds 95,000 to 110,000 clones, roughly three quarters found once. General study results and limits: DRB1 showed the most TCR associations and HLA-C the fewest in a later analysis, as rates varied by HLA locus.

About this clone itself: The antigen is undetermined.

The receptor comes from a middle-aged woman in good health and CMV-seronegative. The sample taken for sequencing was PBMCs.

The CDR3 reads CASSLDGHLFDEQYF. CDR3 coding DNA: TGCGCCAGCAGCTTGGACGGACATCTATTCGACGAGCAGTACTTC. This chain connects TRBV5-1 to TRBJ2-7, with a possible D match to TRBD1 (5 bases). Germline CDR1 reads SGHRS; CDR2 reads YFSETQ. Deletions cut 0 bases from V and 5 bases from J, with 15 bases between. The CDR3 consists of 15 residues.